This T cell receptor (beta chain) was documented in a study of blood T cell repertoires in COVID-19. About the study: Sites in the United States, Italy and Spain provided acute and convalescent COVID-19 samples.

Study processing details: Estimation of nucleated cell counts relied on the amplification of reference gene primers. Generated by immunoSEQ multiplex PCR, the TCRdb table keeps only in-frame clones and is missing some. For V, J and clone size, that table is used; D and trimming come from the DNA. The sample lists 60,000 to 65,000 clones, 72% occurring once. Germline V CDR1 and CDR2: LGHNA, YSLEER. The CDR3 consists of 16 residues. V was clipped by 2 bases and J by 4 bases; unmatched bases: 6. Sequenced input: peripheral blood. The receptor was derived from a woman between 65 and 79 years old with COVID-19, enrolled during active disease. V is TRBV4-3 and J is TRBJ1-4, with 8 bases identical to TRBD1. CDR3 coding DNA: TGCGCCAGCAGCCAACACTTGGACAGGGTTAATGAAAAACTGTTTTTT. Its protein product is CASSQHLDRVNEKLFF.